These T cell receptor beta chains were read from a single sample in a study of OX40 agonist ivuxolimab in advanced cancers. The repertoire was sequenced with immunoSEQ multiplex PCR; TCRdb's copy has only in-frame clones and lacks some. This repertoire shows tens of thousands of clones, around 85% found once; its top ten account for more than 3.5%. The sequencing used CD4+ or CD8+ T cells sorted from blood, collected in a trial of the OX40 agonist ivuxolimab. The receptors originated from an adult with an advanced solid tumor such as melanoma, head and neck, liver or kidney cancer. The CDR3 runs from the conserved cysteine through the conserved F or W. Where a row states a size, it is once, few, many or the class of an expanded clone; other rows omit it.

v_call: TRBV5-1; clone_size: NA; cdr3_length: 15; cdr3_aa: CASSLSGVITGELFF
v_call: TRBV6-5; clone_size: NA; cdr3_length: 13; cdr3_aa: CASEAQNTGELFF
v_call: TRBV5-3; clone_size: NA; cdr3_length: 14; cdr3_aa: CASSPDRAFYGYTF
v_call: TRBV5-1; clone_size: NA; cdr3_length: 16; cdr3_aa: CASSLTGSLSGNTIYF
v_call: TRBV28; clone_size: NA; cdr3_length: 14; cdr3_aa: CASSSTDYTGELFF
v_call: TRBV2; clone_size: NA; cdr3_length: 15; cdr3_aa: CASSGDRGSYNEQFF
v_call: TRBV7-2; clone_size: NA; cdr3_length: 13; cdr3_aa: CASSLFLNTEAFF
v_call: TRBV5-1; clone_size: few; cdr3_length: 15; cdr3_aa: CASSMTSGSYGTQYF
v_call: TRBV29-1; clone_size: NA; cdr3_length: 13; cdr3_aa: CSVAASGSLEQYF
v_call: TRBV15; clone_size: NA; cdr3_length: 16; cdr3_aa: CATSRDPTGAGNTIYF
v_call: TRBV7-3; clone_size: NA; cdr3_length: 15; cdr3_aa: CASSLNGGRSTEAFF
v_call: TRBV27; clone_size: NA; cdr3_length: 14; cdr3_aa: CASSARRGNTEAFF
v_call: TRBV9; clone_size: once; cdr3_length: 16; cdr3_aa: CASSVDALGHGNTIYF
v_call: TRBV6-1; clone_size: NA; cdr3_length: 14; cdr3_aa: CASRRSLAGDEQYF
v_call: TRBV19; clone_size: NA; cdr3_length: 11; cdr3_aa: CASGQPYEQYF
v_call: TRBV7-9; clone_size: once; cdr3_length: 12; cdr3_aa: CASSPSGGGYTF
v_call: TRBV10-3; clone_size: NA; cdr3_length: 14; cdr3_aa: CAISAQDRAYEQYF
v_call: TRBV28; clone_size: medium-sized; cdr3_length: 12; cdr3_aa: CASGLANNEQFF
v_call: TRBV7-9; clone_size: NA; cdr3_length: 14; cdr3_aa: CASSFDEQPGELFF
v_call: TRBV7-8; clone_size: NA; cdr3_length: 14; cdr3_aa: CASSPRDRAYEQYF
v_call: TRBV6-6; clone_size: once; cdr3_length: 14; cdr3_aa: CASRGSGGQETQYF
v_call: TRBV4-1; clone_size: once; cdr3_length: 17; cdr3_aa: CASSQGIQQGKRAEAFF
v_call: TRBV28; clone_size: NA; cdr3_length: 14; cdr3_aa: CATVTGTGGGEQFF
v_call: TRBV19; clone_size: NA; cdr3_length: 14; cdr3_aa: CASSMWGTQETQYF
v_call: TRBV11-3; clone_size: NA; cdr3_length: 13; cdr3_aa: CASSSRRQETQYF
v_call: TRBV5-8; clone_size: once; cdr3_length: 17; cdr3_aa: CASQEGLAGSSYNEQFF
v_call: TRBV28; clone_size: NA; cdr3_length: 14; cdr3_aa: CASNEREGGNEQFF
v_call: TRBV6-5; clone_size: NA; cdr3_length: 13; cdr3_aa: CASSWQGQETQYF
v_call: TRBV6-6; clone_size: NA; cdr3_length: 12; cdr3_aa: CAASDPNQPQHF
v_call: TRBV27; clone_size: NA; cdr3_length: 17; cdr3_aa: CASRTQGWGGSGETQYF
v_call: TRBV18; clone_size: NA; cdr3_length: 14; cdr3_aa: CASSPRQADSEAFF
v_call: TRBV4-3; clone_size: NA; cdr3_length: 15; cdr3_aa: CASSPGTSGKETQYF
v_call: TRBV4-1; clone_size: NA; cdr3_length: 16; cdr3_aa: CASSQLRANGAYEQYF
v_call: TRBV6-1; clone_size: NA; cdr3_length: 12; cdr3_aa: CATATGSYEQYF
v_call: TRBV5-1; clone_size: NA; cdr3_length: 13; cdr3_aa: CASSLGGADTQYF
v_call: TRBV18; clone_size: NA; cdr3_length: 15; cdr3_aa: CASSRSTEGATEAFF
v_call: TRBV30; clone_size: NA; cdr3_length: 15; cdr3_aa: CAWSGANDRRIGYTF
v_call: TRBV11-2; clone_size: NA; cdr3_length: 15; cdr3_aa: CASSLGRGLPYEQYF
v_call: TRBV7-9; clone_size: NA; cdr3_length: 13; cdr3_aa: CASSSSGDQPQHF
v_call: TRBV27; clone_size: NA; cdr3_length: 18; cdr3_aa: CASSLYSGSGANTGELFF
v_call: TRBV5-1; clone_size: NA; cdr3_length: 15; cdr3_aa: CASSLEGGSFEKLFF
v_call: TRBV6-6; clone_size: NA; cdr3_length: 11; cdr3_aa: CASSYQGGYTF
v_call: TRBV6-1; clone_size: NA; cdr3_length: 12; cdr3_aa: CASRSTVNTQYF
v_call: TRBV5-1; clone_size: NA; cdr3_length: 15; cdr3_aa: CASSLVSGGTDTQYF
v_call: TRBV11-3; clone_size: NA; cdr3_length: 15; cdr3_aa: CASSLARSDTDTQYF
v_call: TRBV9; clone_size: few; cdr3_length: 15; cdr3_aa: CASSPTGVSYNEQFF
v_call: TRBV7-9; clone_size: NA; cdr3_length: 14; cdr3_aa: CASSLGRLAGEQFF
v_call: TRBV7-2; clone_size: NA; cdr3_length: 15; cdr3_aa: CASSPGGAGGDTQYF
v_call: TRBV7-2; clone_size: few; cdr3_length: 13; cdr3_aa: CASSPEGGLEQYF
v_call: TRBV10-3; clone_size: NA; cdr3_length: 14; cdr3_aa: CAISDGTRGETQYF
v_call: TRBV6-5; clone_size: NA; cdr3_length: 14; cdr3_aa: CASREGHPQETQYF
v_call: TRBV5-1; clone_size: NA; cdr3_length: 15; cdr3_aa: CASSSSGSSYNEQFF
v_call: TRBV2; clone_size: few; cdr3_length: 12; cdr3_aa: CASGTDQETQYF